This section outlines one T cell receptor beta chain sequence together with its context. Its antigen is unknown. These data belong to a study of cytomegalovirus exposure and HLA in healthy donors. Study conclusions and caveats: The study labeled around 160 TCR beta chains cytomegalovirus-associated.

Sequencing used immunoSEQ multiplex PCR; TCRdb keeps in-frame clones, though not all of them. The top ten hold 0.85% to 1.2% of the sample, which has approximately 200,000 clones, about 90% seen once. Germline CDR1 reads SGHNT; CDR2 reads YYREEE (reference sequence). The ends lost 3 bases at V and 6 bases at J; junction bases unmatched: 11. The CDR3 consists of 16 residues. The material sequenced was PBMCs. This sequence was found in a woman under 30 in good health and CMV-seronegative. This chain joins TRBV5-4 and TRBJ2-2; 7 bases map to TRBD1. CDR3 residues: CASSSPGQSLSGELFF. CDR3 nucleotide sequence: TGTGCCAGCAGCTCCCCGGGACAGAGTCTTTCCGGGGAGCTGTTTTTT.